These T cell receptor beta chains were read from a single sample in a study of CD8 T cells in Susac syndrome. TCRdb reprocessed the immunoSEQ multiplex PCR reads with MiXCR, giving one entry per CDR3 protein. The sample gives about 80,000 distinct CDR3 sequences, nearly 95% of which show up once; about 0.99% is in the top ten. Sequenced input: CD8+ T cells from PBMCs. These receptor sequences come from a human donor with Susac syndrome. CDR3s include the opening cysteine and the closing phenylalanine or tryptophan. D genes are given only for firm matches. Expanded clones are given a class, and other clones once, few, many or no size at all.

TGTGCCTGGAGTGGACTAGAGGGGCCTACAGGGGTTTGGTATGGCTACACCTTC,CAWSGLEGPTGVWYGYTF,18,.,TRBD1,TRBV30,TRBJ1-2
TGTGCCAGCAGCGTAGACAACCAAGAGGCCCAGTACTTC,CASSVDNQEAQYF,13,.,.,TRBV9,TRBJ2-5
TGTGCCAGCAGCTTAGGTGGGACCGGCGGTGGCTACACCTTC,CASSLGGTGGGYTF,14,.,.,TRBV13,TRBJ1-2
TGTGCCAGTACGCCCGGGACGGACCCCCTCGAGCAGTACTTC,CASTPGTDPLEQYF,14,.,.,TRBV19,TRBJ2-7
TGCAGCGTTGAATTCGGCAGGAACTATGGCTACACCTTC,CSVEFGRNYGYTF,13,.,.,TRBV29-1,TRBJ1-2
TGTGCCAGCAACAGGGACAGGGGTTTGTCCTACAATGAGCAGTTCTTC,CASNRDRGLSYNEQFF,16,.,TRBD1,TRBV2,TRBJ2-1
TGTGCCAGCAGTTGGGGACAGTCAGGCAATCAGCCCCAGCATTTT,CASSWGQSGNQPQHF,15,.,TRBD1,TRBV12-3/TRBV12-4,TRBJ1-5
TGTGCCAGCGACGAAGGGCTACTCGCCGGGGAGCTGTTTTTT,CASDEGLLAGELFF,14,.,.,TRBV7-8,TRBJ2-2
TGTGCCAGCAGCAAAGCGCGGAGGCTTGTGCAGTTCTTC,CASSKARRLVQFF,13,.,.,TRBV21-1,TRBJ2-1
TGCAGCGTATTTGGCGGCTCCCAAGAGACCCAGTACTTC,CSVFGGSQETQYF,13,.,.,TRBV29-1,TRBJ2-5
TGTGCCAGCAGCTACGGACAGGGGGCCTCCTACGAGCAGTACTTC,CASSYGQGASYEQYF,15,.,TRBD1,TRBV7-8,TRBJ2-7
TGTGCCAGTAGTTCCGCGCGAAATACCGGGACTTTGCTGTTTTTT,CASSSARNTGTLLFF,15,.,.,TRBV19,TRBJ1-4
TGTGCCAGCACCATGACTAGCGGACAAGAGACCCAGTACTTC,CASTMTSGQETQYF,14,.,TRBD2,TRBV12-3/TRBV12-4,TRBJ2-5
TGTGCCAGCAGCCCCGGGGCCGGAGACTATGGCTACACCTTC,CASSPGAGDYGYTF,14,.,.,TRBV7-3,TRBJ1-2
TGTGCCAGCAGCTTAAATGGCAGGACCATCTACAATGAGCAGTTCTTC,CASSLNGRTIYNEQFF,16,once,.,TRBV7-9,TRBJ2-1
TGTGCCAGTAGTATAGTATCCGGGCTCCATTTCTATGGCTACACCTTC,CASSIVSGLHFYGYTF,16,.,.,TRBV19,TRBJ1-2
TGTGCCAGCAGTTACTCGAGGGAATACGAGCAGTACTTC,CASSYSREYEQYF,13,.,.,TRBV6-5,TRBJ2-7
TGTGCCTGGAGTCCTGGAGGCGAACTCGTGTTTTTT,CAWSPGGELVFF,12,.,.,TRBV30,TRBJ1-4
TGTGCCAGCAGCTTAGACACAGGGAAGATGAACGAGCAGTACTTC,CASSLDTGKMNEQYF,15,.,.,TRBV13,TRBJ2-7
TGTGCCAGCAGTGAAGCGCGCAGGGAAGCTTTCTTT,CASSEARREAFF,12,.,.,TRBV2,TRBJ1-1
TGCAGCGTTGCAGGGGAGGGTCCCACAGATACGCAGTATTTT,CSVAGEGPTDTQYF,14,.,.,TRBV29-1,TRBJ2-3
TGCGCCAGCAGCTTGCAGGGCACTGAAGCTTTCTTT,CASSLQGTEAFF,12,.,.,TRBV5-1,TRBJ1-1
TGTGCCAGCAGCTGGGGGACAGGCAACTACGAGCAGTACTTC,CASSWGTGNYEQYF,14,.,TRBD1,TRBV5-4,TRBJ2-7
TGCGCCAGCAGCTTGACGCGAGAGACCCAGTACTTC,CASSLTRETQYF,12,.,.,TRBV5-1,TRBJ2-5
TGTGCCAGCAGTCCCACTCTGGGGACAGGATCATACGAGCAGTACTTC,CASSPTLGTGSYEQYF,16,.,TRBD1,TRBV13,TRBJ2-7
TGTGCCAGCAGCTTAGCTCTACCGGGAAACAGAGTTGGCTATGGCTACACCTTC,CASSLALPGNRVGYGYTF,18,once,.,TRBV7-8,TRBJ1-2
TGTGCCAGCAGTTTATCGACCCCATCGACAGATAACTATGGCTACACCTTC,CASSLSTPSTDNYGYTF,17,.,.,TRBV27,TRBJ1-2
TGTGCCAGCAGCAATTGGGACACTGAAGCTTTCTTT,CASSNWDTEAFF,12,.,.,TRBV7-9,TRBJ1-1
TGTGCCAGCAGCCCCCGGGGGTACAATGAGCAGTTCTTC,CASSPRGYNEQFF,13,.,.,TRBV7-7,TRBJ2-1
TGTGCCAGCTCACCATCTAATAGCGGGTACAATGAGCAGTTCTTC,CASSPSNSGYNEQFF,15,.,TRBD2,TRBV18,TRBJ2-1
TGTGCCAGCAGCAACGAACAGGCAAACACTGAAGCTTTCTTT,CASSNEQANTEAFF,14,.,.,TRBV21-1,TRBJ1-1
TGTGCCAGCAGCTTAGCCGGCGGGCCCAAAAACATTCAGTACTTC,CASSLAGGPKNIQYF,15,.,.,TRBV7-3,TRBJ2-4
TGTGCAAGTCGCCGCCGCAGCCCGGGAAATCAGCCCCAGCATTTT,CASRRRSPGNQPQHF,15,.,.,TRBV12-2,TRBJ1-5
TGTGCCAGCTCACCTCCGGACAGGGGGGTCTACAATGAGCAGTTCTTC,CASSPPDRGVYNEQFF,16,.,TRBD1,TRBV18,TRBJ2-1
TGTGCCAGTAGTATATTCGGGCCTTCCTACGAGCAGTACTTC,CASSIFGPSYEQYF,14,once,.,TRBV19,TRBJ2-7
TGCGCCAGCAGCTACACCGGGCAAGGGGAGCAGCCCCAGCATTTT,CASSYTGQGEQPQHF,15,.,.,TRBV5-1,TRBJ1-5